These 11 T cell receptor beta chains came from one sample sequenced in a study of T-cell memory formation after mild COVID-19. Each CDR3 protein is one row after TCRdb ran MiXCR on the 5' RACE reads. The table lists 85,000 to 120,000 distinct CDR3 sequences, over 15% of them singletons. The sequencing sample was made of PBMCs or a T cell subset sorted from them (not recorded which). Source of these receptors: an adult woman who had mild COVID-19 (a few samples of this study predate the infection). Cell type and time point are not known.

The rearrangement joins TRBV2 to TRBJ1-1, with TRBD1 as a possible D gene (5 bases). Trimming took 6 bases from V and 0 from J, leaving 11 bases between them. The CDR3 extends over 14 amino acids. Looked up from germline, CDR1 is SNHLY and CDR2 is FYNNEI. This chain's CDR3 is CASSDRAMNTEAFF. The CDR3 DNA sequence: TGTGCCAGCAGCGACAGAGCCATGAACACTGAAGCTTTCTTT.

This clonotype was seen a few times. The chain joins TRBV29-1 to TRBJ2-1, with D hard to call. Germline CDR1 is SQVTM and CDR2 is ANQGSEA. V dropped 3 bases and J dropped 7 bases, with 13 bases sitting between them. CDR3 length: 13 amino acids. The CDR3 protein is CSVEGGLWNEQFF. The CDR3 DNA reads TGCAGCGTTGAGGGTGGGCTATGGAATGAGCAGTTCTTC.

The chain is built from TRBV30 and TRBJ1-1, with no clear D. V was trimmed by 0 bases and J by 1 base, leaving 6 bases between them. From germline, CDR1 is GTSNPN and CDR2 SVGIG (reference sequence). CDR3 length: 13 amino acids. In DNA form, the CDR3 reads TGTGCCTGGAGTGTTCTTGGGAACACTGAAGCTTTCTTT. Protein sequence: CAWSVLGNTEAFF.

The chain is built from TRBV20-1 and TRBJ1-1; D not certain. The CDR3 totals 11 residues. Germline CDR1 DFQATT, CDR2 SNEGSKA (reference sequence). The ends were cut back, 6 bases at V and 6 bases at J, with 11 bases in the middle. CDR3 region: CSAERRAEAFF. The CDR3 coding sequence is TGCAGTGCAGAACGGAGGGCTGAAGCTTTCTTT.

The sample holds many counts of this clonotype. As DNA, the CDR3 is TGCAGTGCTAGAGATTCCCATAGCGCCGTGGGCTTGGCAGATACGCAGTATTTT. Translating gives CSARDSHSAVGLADTQYF. The chain recombines TRBV20-1 with TRBJ2-3; TRBD2 is a possible D gene (5 bases). V was pared by 0 bases and J by 4 bases, with 23 bases between. Looked up from germline, CDR1 is DFQATT and CDR2 is SNEGSKA (reference sequence). CDR3 length equals 18 residues.

The sample holds a few counts of this clonotype. The chain's CDR3 is CASSYGGSASGANVLTF. The CDR3 bases are TGTGCCAGCAGTTACGGAGGGAGTGCCTCTGGGGCCAACGTCCTGACTTTC. This rearrangement joins TRBV6-2 or TRBV6-3 to TRBJ2-6; weak D call: TRBD2 (6 bases). Germline V gene data show CDR1 as MNHEY and CDR2 as SVGEGT. Trimming removed 2 bases from V and 0 bases from J, with 11 bases in between. The CDR3 sequence is 17 residues long.

The J gene is TRBJ2-1, the V gene TRBV12-3 or TRBV12-4; either TRBD1 or TRBD2 may supply D (5 bases each). V lost 10 bases, J lost 9 bases, and 16 bases lay in between. The CDR3 covers 12 residues. CDR3 DNA sequence: TGTGCCACTCTTAACTCTGGGACTGAGCAGTTCTTC. As protein: CATLNSGTEQFF.

The rearrangement uses TRBV4-3 and TRBJ2-3, with TRBD2 matching over 11 bases. Germline loops: CDR1 LGHNA, CDR2 YSLEER. CDR3 length: 17 residues. The junction had 6 bases not matched to a gene; V was cut back by 4 bases and J by 0 bases. CDR3 sequence reads: CASSRTRTSGSTDTQYF. CDR3 DNA: TGCGCCAGCAGCCGTACTCGGACTAGCGGGAGCACAGATACGCAGTATTTT.

This clonotype occurred a few times. The rearrangement joins TRBV9 to TRBJ2-7, with D unclear. Germline loops: CDR1 SGDLS, CDR2 YYNGEE. CDR3 size: 14 residues. Trimming cost V 0 bases and J 3 bases, with 10 bases left between them. The CDR3 nucleotides read TGTGCCAGCAGCGTAGGTTCACACATCTACGAGCAGTACTTC. Protein sequence: CASSVGSHIYEQYF.

This clonotype came up a few times. The chain carries TRBV5-4 and TRBJ2-1, with D possibly being TRBD2 (6 bases). Germline CDR1 SGHNT, CDR2 YYREEE (reference sequence). CDR3 length equals 17 residues. V was clipped by 3 bases and J by 5 bases, with 21 bases between them. The CDR3 here is CASSSVLVSGLNNEQFF. CDR3 coding DNA: TGTGCCAGCAGCTCGGTCCTAGTCAGCGGGCTCAACAATGAGCAGTTCTTC.

The genes are TRBV7-6 and TRBJ2-3, with 10 bases lining up with TRBD1. Trimming cost V 3 bases and J 4 bases; bases outside gene matches: 7. The CDR3 spans 16 residues. From germline, CDR1 is SGHVS and CDR2 FNYEAQ. The DNA for the CDR3 is TGTGCCAGCAGCTTGCCCTCCGGGACAGGGGCAGATACGCAGTATTTT. It yields the protein CASSLPSGTGADTQYF.